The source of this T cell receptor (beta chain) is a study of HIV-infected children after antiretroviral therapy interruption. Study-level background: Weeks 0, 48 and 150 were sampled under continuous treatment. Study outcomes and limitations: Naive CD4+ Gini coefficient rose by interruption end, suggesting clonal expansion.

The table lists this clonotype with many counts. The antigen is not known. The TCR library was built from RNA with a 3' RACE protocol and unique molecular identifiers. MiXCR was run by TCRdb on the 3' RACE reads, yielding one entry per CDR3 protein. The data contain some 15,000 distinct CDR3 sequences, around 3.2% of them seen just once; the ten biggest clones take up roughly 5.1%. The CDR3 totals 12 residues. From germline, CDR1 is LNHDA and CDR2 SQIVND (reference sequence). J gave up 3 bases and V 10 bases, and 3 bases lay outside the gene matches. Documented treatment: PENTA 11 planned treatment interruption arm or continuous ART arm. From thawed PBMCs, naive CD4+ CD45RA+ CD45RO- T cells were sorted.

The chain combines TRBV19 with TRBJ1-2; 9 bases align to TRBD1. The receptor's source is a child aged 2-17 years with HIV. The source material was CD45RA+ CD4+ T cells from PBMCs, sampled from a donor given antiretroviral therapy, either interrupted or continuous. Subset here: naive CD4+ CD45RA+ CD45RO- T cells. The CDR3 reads CATQGADYGYTF. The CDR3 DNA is TGTGCCACACAGGGGGCGGACTATGGCTACACCTTC.